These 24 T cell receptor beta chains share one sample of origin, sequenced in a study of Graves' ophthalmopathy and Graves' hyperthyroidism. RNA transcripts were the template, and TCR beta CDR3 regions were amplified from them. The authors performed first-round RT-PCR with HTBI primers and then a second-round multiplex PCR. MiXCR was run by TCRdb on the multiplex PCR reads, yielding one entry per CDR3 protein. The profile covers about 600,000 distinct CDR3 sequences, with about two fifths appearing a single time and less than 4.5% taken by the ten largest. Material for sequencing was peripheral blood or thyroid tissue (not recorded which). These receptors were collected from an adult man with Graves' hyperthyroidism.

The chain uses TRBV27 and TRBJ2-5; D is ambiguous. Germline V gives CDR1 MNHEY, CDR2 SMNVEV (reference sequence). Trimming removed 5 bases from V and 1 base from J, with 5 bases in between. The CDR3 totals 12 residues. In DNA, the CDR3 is TGTGCCAGCAGTACCCTCCAAGAGACCCAGTACTTC. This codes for CASSTLQETQYF.

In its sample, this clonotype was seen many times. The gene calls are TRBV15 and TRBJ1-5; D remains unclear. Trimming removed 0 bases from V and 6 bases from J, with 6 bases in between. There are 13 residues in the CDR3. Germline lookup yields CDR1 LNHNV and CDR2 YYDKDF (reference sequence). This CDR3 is CATSRDIVQPQHF. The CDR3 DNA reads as TGTGCCACCAGCAGAGATATCGTTCAGCCCCAGCATTTT.

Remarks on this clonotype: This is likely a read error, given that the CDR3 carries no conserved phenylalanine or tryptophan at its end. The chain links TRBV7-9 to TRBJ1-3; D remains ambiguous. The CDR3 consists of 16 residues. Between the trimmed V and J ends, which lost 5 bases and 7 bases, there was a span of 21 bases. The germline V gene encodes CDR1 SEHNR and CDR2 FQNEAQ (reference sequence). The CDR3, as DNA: TGTGCCAGCAGCCCATCCGGGAGTTCTGGATGGAACACCATATATCTT. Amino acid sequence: CASSPSGSSGWNTIYL.

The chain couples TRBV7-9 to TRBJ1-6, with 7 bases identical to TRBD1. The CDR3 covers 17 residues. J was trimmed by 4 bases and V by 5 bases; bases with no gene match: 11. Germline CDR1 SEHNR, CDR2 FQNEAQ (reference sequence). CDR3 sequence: CASSGRQGGEYNSPLHF. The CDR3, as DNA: TGTGCCAGCAGCGGCCGACAGGGTGGCGAATATAATTCACCCCTCCACTTT.

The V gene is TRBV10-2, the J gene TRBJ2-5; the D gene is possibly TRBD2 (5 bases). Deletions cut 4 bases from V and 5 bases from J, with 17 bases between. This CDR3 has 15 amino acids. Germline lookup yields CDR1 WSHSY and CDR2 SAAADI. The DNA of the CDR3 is TGCGCCAGCAGTGTGGAAGGCCTAAGAGGGGAGACCCAGTACTTC. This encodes CASSVEGLRGETQYF.

The CDR3 loop reads CAWVRDGTYEQYF. CDR3 sequence (DNA): TGTGCCTGGGTACGGGACGGAACCTACGAGCAGTACTTC. The V and J genes are TRBV30 and TRBJ2-7; D tentatively fits TRBD1 or TRBD2 (5 bases each). CDR1 and CDR2 (germline): GTSNPN, SVGIG (reference sequence). CDR3 size: 13 residues. Between the trimmed V and J ends, which lost 5 bases and 2 bases, there was a span of 13 bases.

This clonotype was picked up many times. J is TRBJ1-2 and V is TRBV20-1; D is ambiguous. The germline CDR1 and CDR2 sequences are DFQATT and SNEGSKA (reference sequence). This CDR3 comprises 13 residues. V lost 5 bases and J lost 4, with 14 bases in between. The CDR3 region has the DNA TGCAGTGCTCCATGGGCGGATACCTATGGCTACACCTTC. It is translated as CSAPWADTYGYTF.

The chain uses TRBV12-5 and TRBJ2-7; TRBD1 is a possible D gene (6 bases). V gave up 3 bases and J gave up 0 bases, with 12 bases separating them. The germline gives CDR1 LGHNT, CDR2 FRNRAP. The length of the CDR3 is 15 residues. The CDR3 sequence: CASGFRTADSYEQYF. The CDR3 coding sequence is TGTGCTAGTGGTTTCCGGACAGCCGACTCCTACGAGCAGTACTTC.

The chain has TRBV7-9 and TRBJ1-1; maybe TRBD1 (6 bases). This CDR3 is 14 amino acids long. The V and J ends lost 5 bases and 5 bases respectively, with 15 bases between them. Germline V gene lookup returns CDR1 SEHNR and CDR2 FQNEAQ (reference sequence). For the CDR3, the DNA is TGTGCCAGCAGCGAGAAAGGGGGAGAGACTGAAGCTTTCTTT. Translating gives CASSEKGGETEAFF.

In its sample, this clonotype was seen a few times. The CDR3 spells CASSSGTGYQETQYF. The CDR3 nucleotides read TGTGCCAGCAGCTCCGGGACAGGGTACCAAGAGACCCAGTACTTC. The rearrangement uses TRBV7-6 and TRBJ2-5; 9 bases line up with TRBD1. CDR3 length: 15 amino acids. V trimming: 4 bases; J trimming: 0 bases; junction bases outside the gene matches: 3. Germline V lookup: CDR1 SGHVS, CDR2 FNYEAQ.

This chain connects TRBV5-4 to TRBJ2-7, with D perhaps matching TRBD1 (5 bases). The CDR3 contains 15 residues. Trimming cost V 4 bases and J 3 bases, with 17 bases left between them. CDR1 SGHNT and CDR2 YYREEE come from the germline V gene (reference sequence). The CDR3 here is CASSPQGLGLYEQYF. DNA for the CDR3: TGTGCCAGCAGCCCGCAGGGATTGGGGCTCTACGAGCAGTACTTC.

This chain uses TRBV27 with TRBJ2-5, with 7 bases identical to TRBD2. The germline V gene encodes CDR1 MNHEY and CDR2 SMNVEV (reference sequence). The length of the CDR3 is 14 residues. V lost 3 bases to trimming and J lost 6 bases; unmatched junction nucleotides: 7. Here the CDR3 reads CASSFQGGAQTQYF. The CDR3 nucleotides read TGTGCCAGCAGTTTCCAGGGAGGGGCGCAGACCCAGTACTTC.

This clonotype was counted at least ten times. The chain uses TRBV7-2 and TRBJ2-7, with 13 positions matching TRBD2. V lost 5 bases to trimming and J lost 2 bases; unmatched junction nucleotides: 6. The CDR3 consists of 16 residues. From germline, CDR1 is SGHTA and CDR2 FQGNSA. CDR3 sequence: CASSGGTSGKTYEQYF. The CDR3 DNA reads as TGTGCCAGCAGCGGCGGGACTAGCGGGAAAACCTACGAGCAGTACTTC.

The CDR3 loop is CSEGTSGTGSYEQYF. For the CDR3, the DNA is TGCAGCGAGGGGACTAGCGGGACAGGATCCTACGAGCAGTACTTC. This rearrangement joins TRBV29-1 to TRBJ2-7; 13 bases align to TRBD2. Germline V lookup: CDR1 SQVTM, CDR2 ANQGSEA. J gave up 1 base and V 7 bases, and 7 bases lay outside the gene matches. This CDR3 has 15 residues.

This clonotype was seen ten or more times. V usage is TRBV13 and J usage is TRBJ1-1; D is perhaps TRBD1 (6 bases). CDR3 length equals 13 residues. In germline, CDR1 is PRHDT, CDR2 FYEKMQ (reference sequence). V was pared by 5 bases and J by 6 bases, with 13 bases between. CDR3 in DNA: TGTGCCAGCAGCACCACAGGGTGGCCTGAAGCTTTCTTT. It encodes CASSTTGWPEAFF.

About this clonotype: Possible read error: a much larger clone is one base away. CDR3 coding DNA: TGCGCCAGCAGTGAGTCGCGGGGGGCCTGGACCGGGGATCTGTTTTTT. Its translation: CASSESRGAWTGDLFF. This chain uses TRBV2 with TRBJ2-2; 8 bases match TRBD2. Germline CDR1 SNHLY, CDR2 FYNNEI. CDR3 length: 16 residues.

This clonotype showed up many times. The CDR3 coding sequence is TGCAGCGTTGAAAGGGGGAGAGGGGAGACCCAGTACTTC. It yields the protein CSVERGRGETQYF. The chain combines TRBV29-1 with TRBJ2-5; the D gene is possibly TRBD1 (6 bases). Per germline, CDR1 SQVTM and CDR2 ANQGSEA. V lost 2 bases, J lost 5 bases, and 12 bases lay in between. CDR3 length: 13 amino acids.

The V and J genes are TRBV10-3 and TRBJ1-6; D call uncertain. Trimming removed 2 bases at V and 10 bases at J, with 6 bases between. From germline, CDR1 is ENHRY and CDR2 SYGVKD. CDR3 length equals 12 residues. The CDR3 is CAISEVGSPLHF. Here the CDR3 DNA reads TGTGCCATCAGTGAGGTGGGATCACCCCTCCACTTT.

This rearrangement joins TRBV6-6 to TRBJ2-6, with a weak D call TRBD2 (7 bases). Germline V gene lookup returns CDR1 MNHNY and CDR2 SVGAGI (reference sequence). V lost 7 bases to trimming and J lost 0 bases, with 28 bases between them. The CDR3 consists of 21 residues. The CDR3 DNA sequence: TGTGCCAGCACCTTCTCCGCGGCGGGGGCTGTAGGGAGCTCTGGGGCCAACGTCCTGACTTTC. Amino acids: CASTFSAAGAVGSSGANVLTF.

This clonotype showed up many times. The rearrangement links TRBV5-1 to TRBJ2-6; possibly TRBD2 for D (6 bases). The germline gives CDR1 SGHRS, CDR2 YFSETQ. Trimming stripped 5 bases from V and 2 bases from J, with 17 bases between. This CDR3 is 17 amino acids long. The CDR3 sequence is CASSLAATGAGANVLTF. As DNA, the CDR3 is TGCGCCAGCAGTCTTGCGGCGACGGGGGCTGGGGCCAACGTCCTGACTTTC.

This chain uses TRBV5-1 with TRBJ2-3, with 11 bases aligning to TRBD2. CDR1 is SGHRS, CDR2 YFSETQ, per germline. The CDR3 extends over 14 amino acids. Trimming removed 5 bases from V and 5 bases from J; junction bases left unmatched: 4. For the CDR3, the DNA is TGCGCCAGCAGTCCCGGGACTAGCGGAGATACGCAGTATTTT. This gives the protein CASSPGTSGDTQYF.

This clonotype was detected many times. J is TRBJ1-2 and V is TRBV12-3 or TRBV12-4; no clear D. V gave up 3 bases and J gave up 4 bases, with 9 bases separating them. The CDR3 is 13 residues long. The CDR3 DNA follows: TGTGCCAGCAGTTTGCCCAGAAGCTATGGCTACACCTTC. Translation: CASSLPRSYGYTF.

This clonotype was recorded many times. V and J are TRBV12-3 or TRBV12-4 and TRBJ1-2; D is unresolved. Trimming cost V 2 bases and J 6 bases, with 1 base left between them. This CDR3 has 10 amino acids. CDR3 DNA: TGTGCCAGCAGTTTACATGGCTACACCTTC. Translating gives CASSLHGYTF.

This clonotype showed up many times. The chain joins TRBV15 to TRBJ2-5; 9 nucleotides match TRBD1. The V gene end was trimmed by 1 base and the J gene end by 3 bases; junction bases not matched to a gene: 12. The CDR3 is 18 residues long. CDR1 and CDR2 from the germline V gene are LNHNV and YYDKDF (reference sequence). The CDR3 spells CATSRALPGQGWKETQYF. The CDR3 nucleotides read TGTGCCACCAGCAGAGCCCTACCGGGACAGGGATGGAAAGAGACCCAGTACTTC.